This T cell receptor beta chain was sequenced during a study of cytomegalovirus exposure and HLA in healthy donors. Study as a whole: In an earlier analysis, some 110 million unique TCR beta sequences were found from some 200 million T cells. Findings and limits, study-wide: Later analysis placed DRB1 highest and HLA-C lowest in TCR association rates, which differed by HLA locus. Trimming of TCR beta V- and J-genes showed a link, identified in a later analysis, to a missense DCLRE1C variant.

V lost 1 base and J 2 bases, leaving 13 bases between the germline ends. Germline lookup yields CDR1 GTSNPN and CDR2 SVGIG (reference sequence). CDR3 size: 15 residues. Turning to this clone: Its antigen is unknown.

In the PCR, 60 Vbeta and 13 Jbeta primers were used. Some clones are missing from TCRdb's copy, which holds only in-frame ones; the method was immunoSEQ multiplex PCR. The sample yields about 120,000 clones, roughly 71% seen once. J is TRBJ2-3 and V is TRBV30; a possible D gene is TRBD1 (5 bases). This clonotype was sampled from a middle-aged woman in good health and CMV-seropositive. Sequenced sample: PBMCs. The CDR3 DNA follows: TGTGCCTGGAGTGAGGGTAGGGGCTCCACAGATACGCAGTATTTT. Translated: CAWSEGRGSTDTQYF.